The clone carrying this TCR beta chain was observed a single time. The record originates from a study of blood T cell repertoires in COVID-19. CDR3 length: 14 residues. After removal of 3 bases from V and 6 bases from J, the junction contained 4 bases not matched to a gene. Germline V gene lookup returns CDR1 KGHSH and CDR2 LQKENI. Original analysis: Reference gene primer amplification yielded estimated nucleated cell counts. Sequenced by immunoSEQ multiplex PCR; TCRdb stores in-frame clones only, minus some. V and J calls and clone size follow that table, whereas D and trimming were derived from the DNA. Here the sample spans around 120,000 clones, around four fifths being singletons.

The material sequenced was peripheral blood. This clonotype originated in a man aged 40-50 years with active or convalescent COVID-19. The chain employs TRBV18 and TRBJ1-2, with 10 bases identical to TRBD1. CDR3 bases: TGTGCCAGCTCACCCCCGGGACAGGGGCATGGCTACACCTTC. It translates to CASSPPGQGHGYTF.